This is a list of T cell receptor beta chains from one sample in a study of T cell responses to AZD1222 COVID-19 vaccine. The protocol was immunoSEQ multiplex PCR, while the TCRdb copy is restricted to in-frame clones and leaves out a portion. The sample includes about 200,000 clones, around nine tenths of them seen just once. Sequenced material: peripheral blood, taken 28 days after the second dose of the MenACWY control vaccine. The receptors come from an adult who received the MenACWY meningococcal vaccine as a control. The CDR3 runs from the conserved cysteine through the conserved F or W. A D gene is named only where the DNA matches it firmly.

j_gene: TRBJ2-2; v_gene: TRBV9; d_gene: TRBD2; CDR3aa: CASSVVAGAYTGELFF; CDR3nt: TGTGCCAGCAGCGTCGTCGCGGGAGCATACACCGGGGAGCTGTTTTTT
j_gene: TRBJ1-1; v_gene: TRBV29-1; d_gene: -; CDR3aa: CSVGGANTEAFF; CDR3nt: TGCAGCGTTGGCGGAGCGAACACTGAAGCTTTCTTT
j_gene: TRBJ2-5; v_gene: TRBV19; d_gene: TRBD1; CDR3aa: CASTRRDRPQETQYF; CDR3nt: TGTGCCAGTACCCGTAGGGACAGGCCACAAGAGACCCAGTACTTC
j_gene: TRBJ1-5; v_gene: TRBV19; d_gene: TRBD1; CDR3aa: CASRPPGQGSGQPQHF; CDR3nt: TGTGCCAGTAGACCCCCGGGACAGGGAAGCGGTCAGCCCCAGCATTTT
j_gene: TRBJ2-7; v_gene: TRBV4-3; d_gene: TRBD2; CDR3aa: CASSQDEAGAFNEQYF; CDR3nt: TGCGCCAGCAGCCAAGACGAAGCGGGAGCCTTCAACGAGCAGTACTTC
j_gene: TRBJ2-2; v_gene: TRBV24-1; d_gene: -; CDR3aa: CATSDFGGRGNTGELFF; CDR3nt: TGTGCCACCAGTGATTTCGGGGGGCGCGGGAACACCGGGGAGCTGTTTTTT
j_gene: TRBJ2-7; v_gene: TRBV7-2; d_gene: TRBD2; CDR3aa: CASSLELAGSYEQYF; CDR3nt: TGTGCCAGCAGCTTAGAACTAGCGGGATCCTACGAGCAGTACTTC
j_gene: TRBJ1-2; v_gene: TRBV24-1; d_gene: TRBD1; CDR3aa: CATSDSDGTVGGYTF; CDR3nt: TGTGCCACCAGTGATTCTGACGGGACAGTTGGAGGCTACACCTTC
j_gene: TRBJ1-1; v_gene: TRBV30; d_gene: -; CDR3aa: CAWTPWGRGAEAFF; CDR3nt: TGTGCCTGGACGCCGTGGGGGCGGGGGGCTGAAGCTTTCTTT
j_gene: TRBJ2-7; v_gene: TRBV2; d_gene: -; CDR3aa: CASNADQTYEQYF; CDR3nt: TGTGCCAGCAATGCAGATCAAACCTACGAGCAGTACTTC
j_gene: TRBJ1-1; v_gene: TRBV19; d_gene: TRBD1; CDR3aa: CASSIAGGFDTEAFF; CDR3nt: TGTGCCAGTAGTATCGCAGGGGGCTTCGACACTGAAGCTTTCTTT
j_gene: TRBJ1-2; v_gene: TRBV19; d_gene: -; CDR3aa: CASRKSLFDGYTF; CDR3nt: TGTGCCAGCCGCAAGTCGCTCTTCGATGGCTACACCTTC
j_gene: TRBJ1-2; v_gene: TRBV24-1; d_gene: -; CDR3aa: CATSVDGNYGYTF; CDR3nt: TGTGCCACCAGTGTCGACGGTAACTATGGCTACACCTTC
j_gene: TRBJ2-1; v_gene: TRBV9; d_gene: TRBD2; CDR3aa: CASSVGNSGSFGEQFF; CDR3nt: TGTGCCAGCAGCGTAGGAAATAGCGGGAGCTTCGGTGAGCAGTTCTTC
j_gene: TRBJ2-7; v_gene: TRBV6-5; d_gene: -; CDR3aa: CASSREHSSLREQYF; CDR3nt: TGTGCCAGCAGTCGGGAACACTCGTCCCTTCGCGAGCAGTACTTC
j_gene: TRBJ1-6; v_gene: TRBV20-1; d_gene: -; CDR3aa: CSARDPPLHF; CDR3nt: TGCAGTGCTAGAGATCCTCCCCTCCACTTT
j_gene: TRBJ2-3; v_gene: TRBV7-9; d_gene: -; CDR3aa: CASSALALFTDTQYF; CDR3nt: TGTGCCAGCAGCGCCCTAGCGCTGTTCACAGATACGCAGTATTTT
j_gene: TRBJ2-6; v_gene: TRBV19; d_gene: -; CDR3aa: CASSLRGLSGANVLTF; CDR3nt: TGTGCCAGTAGTCTCCGGGGCCTCTCTGGGGCCAACGTCCTGACTTTC
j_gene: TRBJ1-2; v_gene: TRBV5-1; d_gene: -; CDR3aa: CASSSLQGKYGYTF; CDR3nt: TGCGCCAGCAGCTCTTTGCAGGGGAAATATGGCTACACCTTC